Sequencing of this T cell receptor beta chain was carried out in a study of human T cells and chemical hapten exposure. Noted time point: patch test 3, about 24 weeks after DPC sensitization. Treatment given: therapeutic diphenylcyclopropenone sensitization with weekly scalp DPC. Extraction of total RNA was performed on unfractionated whole blood. CDR3 length equals 14 residues. V was trimmed by 6 bases and J by 1 base, leaving 9 bases between them. Germline CDR1 SEHNR, CDR2 FQNEAQ (reference sequence). TCRdb re-called the RACE reads with MiXCR, one entry per CDR3 protein. The data contain about 84,000 distinct CDR3 sequences, less than 14% of them seen just once; the ten biggest clones take up about 3.5%.

The sequence came from a woman in her fifties or sixties with alopecia areata. Some clones in this sample may be carry-over from other donors' samples. The chain employs TRBV7-9 and TRBJ1-4; D remains unclear. The material was whole blood, obtained in connection with sensitization to the hapten diphenylcyclopropenone (DPC). As DNA, the CDR3 is TGTGCCAGCAGTCGGACCGAAACTAATGAAAAACTGTTTTTT. This sequence encodes CASSRTETNEKLFF.